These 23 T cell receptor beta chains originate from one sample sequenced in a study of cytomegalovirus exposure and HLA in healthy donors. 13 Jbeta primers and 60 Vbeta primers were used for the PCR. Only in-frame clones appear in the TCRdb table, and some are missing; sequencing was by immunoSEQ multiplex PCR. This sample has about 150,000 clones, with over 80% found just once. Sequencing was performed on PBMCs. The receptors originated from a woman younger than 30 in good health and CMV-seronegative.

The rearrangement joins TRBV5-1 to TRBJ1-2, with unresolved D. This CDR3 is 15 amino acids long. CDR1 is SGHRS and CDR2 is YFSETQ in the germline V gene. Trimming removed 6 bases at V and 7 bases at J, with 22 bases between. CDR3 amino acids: CASTGPYGLPGGYTF. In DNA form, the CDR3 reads TGCGCCAGCACTGGCCCGTATGGGTTGCCGGGTGGCTACACCTTC.

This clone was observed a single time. In DNA, the CDR3 is TGTGCCAGCAGCTTAGCAGGGTCCCTCGGCTCTGGGGCCAACGTCCTGACTTTC. Translating gives CASSLAGSLGSGANVLTF. The chain recombines TRBV5-5 with TRBJ2-6; perhaps TRBD1 as D (5 bases). The length of the CDR3 is 18 residues. Trimming shortened V by 2 bases and J by 0 bases, and 15 bases separated the two germline ends. Germline values: CDR1 SGHKS, CDR2 YYEKEE (reference sequence).

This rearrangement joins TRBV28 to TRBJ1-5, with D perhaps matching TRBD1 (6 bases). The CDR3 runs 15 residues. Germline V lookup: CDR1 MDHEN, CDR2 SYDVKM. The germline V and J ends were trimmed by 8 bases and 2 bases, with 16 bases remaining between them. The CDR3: CASSFGGLGNQPQHF. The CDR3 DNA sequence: TGTGCCAGCTCCTTTGGGGGCCTCGGCAATCAGCCCCAGCATTTT.

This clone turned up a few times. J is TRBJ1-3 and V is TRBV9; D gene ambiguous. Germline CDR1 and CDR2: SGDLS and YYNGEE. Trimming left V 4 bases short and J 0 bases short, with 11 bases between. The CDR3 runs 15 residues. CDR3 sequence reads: CASSPPRSSGNTIYF. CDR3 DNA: TGTGCCAGCAGCCCCCCCAGGTCCTCTGGAAACACCATATATTTT.

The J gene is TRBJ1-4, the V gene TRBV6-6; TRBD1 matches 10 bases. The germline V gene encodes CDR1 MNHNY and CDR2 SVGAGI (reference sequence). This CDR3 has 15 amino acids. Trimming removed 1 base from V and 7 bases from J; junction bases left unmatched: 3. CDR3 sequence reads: CASSYFGQGGEKLFF. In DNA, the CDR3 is TGTGCCAGCAGTTACTTCGGACAGGGGGGTGAAAAACTGTTTTTT.

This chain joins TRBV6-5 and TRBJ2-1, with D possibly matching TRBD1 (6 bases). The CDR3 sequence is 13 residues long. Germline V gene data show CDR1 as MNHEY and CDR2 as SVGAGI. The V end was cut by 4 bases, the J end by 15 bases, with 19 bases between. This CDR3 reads CASSLKDRYLLFF. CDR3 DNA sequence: TGTGCCAGCAGTTTAAAGGACAGATACCTTCTGTTCTTC.

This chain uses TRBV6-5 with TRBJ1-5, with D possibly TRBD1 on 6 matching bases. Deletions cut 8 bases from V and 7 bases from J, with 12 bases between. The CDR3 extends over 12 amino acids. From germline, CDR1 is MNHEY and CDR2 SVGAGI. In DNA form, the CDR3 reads TGTGCCAGCGGCAGGGGAGGGCAGCCCCAGCATTTT. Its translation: CASGRGGQPQHF.

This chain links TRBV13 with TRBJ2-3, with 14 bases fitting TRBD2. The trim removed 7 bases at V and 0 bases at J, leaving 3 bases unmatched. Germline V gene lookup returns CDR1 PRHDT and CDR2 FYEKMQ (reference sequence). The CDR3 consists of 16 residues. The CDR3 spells CASNWTSGGSTDTQYF. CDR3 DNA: TGTGCCAGCAACTGGACTAGCGGGGGGAGCACAGATACGCAGTATTTT. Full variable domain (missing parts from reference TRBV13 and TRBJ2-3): AAGVIQSPRHLIKEKRETATLKCYPIPRHDTVYWYQQGPGQDPQFLISFYEKMQSDKGSIPDRFSAQQFSDYHSELNMSSLELGDSALYFCASNWTSGGSTDTQYFGPGTRLTVL.

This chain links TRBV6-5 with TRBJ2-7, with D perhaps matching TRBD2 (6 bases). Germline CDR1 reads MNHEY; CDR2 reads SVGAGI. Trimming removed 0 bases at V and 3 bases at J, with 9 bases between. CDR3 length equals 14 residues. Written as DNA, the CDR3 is TGTGCCAGCAGTTACTCCGGGGGTGACTACGAGCAGTACTTC. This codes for CASSYSGGDYEQYF.

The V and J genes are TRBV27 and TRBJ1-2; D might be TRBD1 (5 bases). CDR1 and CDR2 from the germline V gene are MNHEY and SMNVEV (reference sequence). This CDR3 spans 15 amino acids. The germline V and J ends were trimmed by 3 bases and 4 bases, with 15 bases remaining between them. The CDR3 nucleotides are TGTGCCAGCAGTTTCCGGACAATGGGCCTCTATGGCTACACCTTC. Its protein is CASSFRTMGLYGYTF.

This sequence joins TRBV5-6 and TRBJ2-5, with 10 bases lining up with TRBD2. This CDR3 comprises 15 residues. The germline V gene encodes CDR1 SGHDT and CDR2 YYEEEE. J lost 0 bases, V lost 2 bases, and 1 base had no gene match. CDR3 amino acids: CASSFGLADQETQYF. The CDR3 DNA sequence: TGTGCCAGCAGCTTCGGACTAGCGGACCAAGAGACCCAGTACTTC.

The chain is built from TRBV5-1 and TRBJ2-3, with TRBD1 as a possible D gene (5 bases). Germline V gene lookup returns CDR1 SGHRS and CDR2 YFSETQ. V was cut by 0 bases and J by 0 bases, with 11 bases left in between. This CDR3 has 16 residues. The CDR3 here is CASSLAGPLSTDTQYF. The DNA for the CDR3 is TGCGCCAGCAGCTTGGCAGGGCCCCTTAGCACAGATACGCAGTATTTT.

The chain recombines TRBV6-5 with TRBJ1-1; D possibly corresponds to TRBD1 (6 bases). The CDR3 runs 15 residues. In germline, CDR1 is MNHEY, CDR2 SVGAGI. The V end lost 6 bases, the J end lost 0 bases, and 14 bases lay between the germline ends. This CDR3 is CASRPTGFMNTEAFF. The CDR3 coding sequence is TGTGCCAGCAGACCGACAGGCTTCATGAACACTGAAGCTTTCTTT.

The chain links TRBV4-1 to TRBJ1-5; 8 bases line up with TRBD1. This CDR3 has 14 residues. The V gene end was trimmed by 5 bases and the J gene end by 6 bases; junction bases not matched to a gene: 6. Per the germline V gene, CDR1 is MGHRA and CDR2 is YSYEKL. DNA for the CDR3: TGCGCCAGCAGCGATTGGACAGGGATTCAGCCCCAGCATTTT. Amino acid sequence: CASSDWTGIQPQHF.

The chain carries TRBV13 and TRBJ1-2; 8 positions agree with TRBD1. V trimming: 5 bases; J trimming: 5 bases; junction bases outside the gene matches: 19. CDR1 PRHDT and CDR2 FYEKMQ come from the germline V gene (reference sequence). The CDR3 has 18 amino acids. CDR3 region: CASSNLRTGMPPTYGYTF. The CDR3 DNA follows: TGTGCCAGCAGCAACCTTCGGACAGGGATGCCCCCAACGTATGGCTACACCTTC.

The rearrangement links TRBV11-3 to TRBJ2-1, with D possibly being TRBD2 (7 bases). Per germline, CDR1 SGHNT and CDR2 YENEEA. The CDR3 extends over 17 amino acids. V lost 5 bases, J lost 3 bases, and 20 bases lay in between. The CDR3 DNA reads TGTGCCAGCAGCCGTGGGCCGGGGGGCGAGGACTACAATGAGCAGTTCTTC. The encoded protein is CASSRGPGGEDYNEQFF.

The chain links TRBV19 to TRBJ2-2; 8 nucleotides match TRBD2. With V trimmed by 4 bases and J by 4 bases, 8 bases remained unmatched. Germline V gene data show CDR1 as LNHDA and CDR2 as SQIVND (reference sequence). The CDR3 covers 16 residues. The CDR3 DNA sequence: TGTGCCAGTAGTACTCCTTCCGGGACTAGCACCGGGGAGCTGTTTTTT. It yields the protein CASSTPSGTSTGELFF.

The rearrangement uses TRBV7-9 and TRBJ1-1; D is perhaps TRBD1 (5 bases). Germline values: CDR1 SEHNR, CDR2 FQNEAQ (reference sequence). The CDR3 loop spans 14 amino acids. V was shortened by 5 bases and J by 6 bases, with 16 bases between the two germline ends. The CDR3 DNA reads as TGTGCCAGCAGCGTGGGATGGGGGGTGGCTGAAGCTTTCTTT. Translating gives CASSVGWGVAEAFF.

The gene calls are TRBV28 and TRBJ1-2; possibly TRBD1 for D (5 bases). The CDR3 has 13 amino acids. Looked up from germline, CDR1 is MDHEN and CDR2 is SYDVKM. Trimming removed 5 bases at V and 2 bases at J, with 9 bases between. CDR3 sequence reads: CASSKSGNYGYTF. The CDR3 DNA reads TGTGCCAGCAGTAAGTCAGGGAACTATGGCTACACCTTC.

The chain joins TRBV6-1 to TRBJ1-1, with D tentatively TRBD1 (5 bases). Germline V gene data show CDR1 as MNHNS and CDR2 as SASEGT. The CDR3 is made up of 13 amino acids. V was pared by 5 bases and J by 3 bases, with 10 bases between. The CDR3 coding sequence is TGTGCCAGCAGTAGACAGCCTTACACTGAAGCTTTCTTT. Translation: CASSRQPYTEAFF.

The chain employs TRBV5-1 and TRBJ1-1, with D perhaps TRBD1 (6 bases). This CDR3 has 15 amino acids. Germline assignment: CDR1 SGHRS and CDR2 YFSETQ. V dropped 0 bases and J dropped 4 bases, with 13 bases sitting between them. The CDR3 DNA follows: TGCGCCAGCAGCTTGGGATCAGGGGCGGGCACTGAAGCTTTCTTT. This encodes CASSLGSGAGTEAFF.

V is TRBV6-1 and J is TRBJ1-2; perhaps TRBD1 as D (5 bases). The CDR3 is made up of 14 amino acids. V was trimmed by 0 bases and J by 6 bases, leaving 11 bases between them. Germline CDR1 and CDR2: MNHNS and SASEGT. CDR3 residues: CASSEAGGFNGYTF. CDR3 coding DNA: TGTGCCAGCAGTGAAGCGGGGGGTTTTAATGGCTACACCTTC.

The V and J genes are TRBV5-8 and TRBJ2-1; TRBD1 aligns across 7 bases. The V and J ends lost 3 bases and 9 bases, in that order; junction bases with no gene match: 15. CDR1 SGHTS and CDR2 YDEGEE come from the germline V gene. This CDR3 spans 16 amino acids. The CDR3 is CASSSYRGSAESEQFF. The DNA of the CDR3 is TGTGCCAGCAGCTCATACAGGGGATCGGCTGAGAGTGAGCAGTTCTTC.